Below are 13 T cell receptor beta chains sequenced from a single sample in a study of cytomegalovirus exposure and HLA in healthy donors (dated by TCRdb to the late 2010s). Library prep was done by the immunoSEQ multiplex PCR assay. A mixture of 60 forward primers for TCR Vbeta segments and 13 reverse primers for TCR Jbeta segments was used in the multiplex PCR. TCRdb stores this immuneACCESS table with in-frame sequences only. Part of the clones is absent; in the studies checked, under half of the shortfall reflects unresolved V genes, and no reason is known for the rest. Present in this sample are fewer than 110,000 clones, roughly 80% of which were seen just once. Of the sample, 3.5% to 4.5% is held by the ten largest clones. The specimen sequenced was PBMCs. These receptors all come from a middle-aged man in good health and CMV-seropositive.

Only one count was recorded for this clone. V gene TRBV14 combines with J gene TRBJ2-1, with D unresolved. The V end lost 3 bases, the J end lost 3 bases, and 12 bases lay between the germline ends. This CDR3 has 15 amino acids. Germline values: CDR1 SGHDN, CDR2 FVKESK. CDR3 DNA: TGTGCCAGCAGCCAGGGCCGAACGAGCTACAATGAGCAGTTCTTC. It encodes CASSQGRTSYNEQFF.

V usage is TRBV4-1 and J usage is TRBJ2-3, with 12 bases aligning to TRBD2. CDR3 length: 17 amino acids. Germline lookup yields CDR1 MGHRA and CDR2 YSYEKL. V lost 1 base, J lost 2 bases, and 4 bases stayed unmatched. In nucleotides, the CDR3 is TGCGCCAGCAGCCAAGGCCTAGCGGGAGGGGTCACAGATACGCAGTATTTT. Protein product: CASSQGLAGGVTDTQYF.

The V gene is TRBV20-1, the J gene TRBJ1-2; D perhaps matches TRBD1 (6 bases). V dropped 2 bases and J dropped 10 bases, with 8 bases sitting between them. CDR1 is DFQATT and CDR2 is SNEGSKA in the germline V gene (reference sequence). CDR3 length: 10 amino acids. The CDR3 DNA reads TGCAGTGCTAGACCAGGGGACTACACCTTC. This translates into CSARPGDYTF.

The rearrangement joins TRBV11-2 to TRBJ2-3, with unresolved D. Germline V lookup: CDR1 SGHAT, CDR2 FQNNGV. CDR3 length: 16 amino acids. V lost 1 base and J 4 bases, leaving 15 bases between the germline ends. CDR3 protein: CASSLGARAGADTQYF. The CDR3, as DNA: TGTGCCAGCAGCTTAGGGGCTCGAGCTGGCGCAGATACGCAGTATTTT. Using reference TRBV11-2 and TRBJ2-3 for the parts outside the CDR3, the full variable domain is EAGVAQSPRYKIIEKRQSVAFWCNPISGHATLYWYQQILGQGPKLLIQFQNNGVVDDSQLPKDRFSAERLKGVDSTLKIQPAKLEDSAVYLCASSLGARAGADTQYFGPGTRLTVL.

This clone came up a few times. This chain joins TRBV6-5 and TRBJ1-6, with D uncertain. This CDR3 contains 13 residues. Looked up from germline, CDR1 is MNHEY and CDR2 is SVGAGI. The germline V and J ends were trimmed by 5 bases and 7 bases, with 9 bases remaining between them. CDR3 sequence (DNA): TGTGCCAGCAGTCCACCGGGGAATTCACCCCTCCACTTT. Translating gives CASSPPGNSPLHF.

The CDR3 DNA reads as TGCGCCAGCAGCCACTTCGACAGGGGGGCGGGCTACGAGCAGTACTTC. Protein sequence: CASSHFDRGAGYEQYF. The chain carries TRBV4-1 and TRBJ2-7, with 9 bases identical to TRBD1. The CDR3 is 16 residues long. V dropped 3 bases and J dropped 3; count of bases not matched to a gene: 9. Germline V gene sequence: CDR1 MGHRA, CDR2 YSYEKL.

The chain links TRBV21-1 to TRBJ2-1; the D call in the table, TRBD2, was not verified against the DNA. TRBV21-1 is a documented pseudogene. This CDR3 has 14 residues. CDR3 nucleotide sequence: TGTGCCAGCAGCGGTGGAGCGGGAAACAATGAGCAGTTCTTC. Translating it yields CASSGGAGNNEQFF.

This chain joins TRBV6-1 and TRBJ1-4; 9 nucleotides align to TRBD1. Per germline, CDR1 MNHNS and CDR2 SASEGT. The CDR3 runs 14 residues. Trimming removed 4 bases from V and 6 bases from J; junction bases left unmatched: 3. The CDR3 coding sequence is TGTGCCAGCAGTGTAGGGGACAGGGATGAAAAACTGTTTTTT. Translating gives CASSVGDRDEKLFF.

This clone was picked up one time. The chain combines TRBV28 with TRBJ2-7; 12 bases are a match to TRBD2. CDR3 length equals 15 residues. Germline values: CDR1 MDHEN, CDR2 SYDVKM. J gave up 2 bases and V 5 bases, and 4 bases lay outside the gene matches. The CDR3 spells CASSPASGRAYEQYF. The CDR3, as DNA: TGTGCCAGCAGTCCAGCTAGCGGGAGGGCCTACGAGCAGTACTTC. Looking up the rest from reference TRBV28 and TRBJ2-7 gives the full variable domain: DVKVTQSSRYLVKRTGEKVFLECVQDMDHENMFWYRQDPGLGLRLIYFSYDVKMKEKGDIPEGYSVSREKKERFSLILESASTNQTSMYLCASSPASGRAYEQYFGPGTRLTVT.

The chain employs TRBV19 and TRBJ2-5; D is unresolved. Per germline, CDR1 LNHDA and CDR2 SQIVND (reference sequence). Trimming cost V 5 bases and J 4 bases, with 5 bases left between them. The CDR3 covers 11 residues. DNA of the CDR3: TGTGCCAGTAGTGCCAGAGAGACCCAGTACTTC. This gives the protein CASSARETQYF. Supplemented by reference TRBV19 and TRBJ2-5, the full variable domain reads DGGITQSPKYLFRKEGQNVTLSCEQNLNHDAMYWYRQDPGQGLRLIYYSQIVNDFQKGDIAEGYSVSREKKESFPLTVTSAQKNPTAFYLCASSARETQYFGPGTRLLVL.

For the CDR3, the DNA is TGTGCCAGCAGTGAAGCGCAGGCAGGGGGCTACGAGCAGTACTTC. Its protein is CASSEAQAGGYEQYF. J is TRBJ2-7 and V is TRBV2; TRBD1 matches at 7 bases. The CDR3 is 15 residues long. Germline lookup yields CDR1 SNHLY and CDR2 FYNNEI. V gave up 0 bases and J gave up 3 bases; unmatched junction bases: 5.

The chain carries TRBV7-6 and TRBJ2-1, with D perhaps matching TRBD1 (6 bases). V was shortened by 1 base and J by 6 bases, with 16 bases between the two germline ends. The CDR3 is 16 residues long. Germline loops: CDR1 SGHVS, CDR2 FNYEAQ. Here the CDR3 reads CASSLDRDRIRNEQFF. CDR3 nucleotides: TGTGCCAGCAGCTTAGACAGGGACCGAATTCGCAATGAGCAGTTCTTC.

CDR3 nucleotide sequence: TGTGCCTGGAGTGTTGGCGGGAGTATCAACAATGAGCAGTTCTTC. Amino acid sequence: CAWSVGGSINNEQFF. The J gene is TRBJ2-1, the V gene TRBV30, with 7 bases lining up with TRBD2. The CDR3 consists of 15 residues. J lost 5 bases, V lost 0 bases, and 7 bases had no gene match. Per the germline V gene, CDR1 is GTSNPN and CDR2 is SVGIG (reference sequence).